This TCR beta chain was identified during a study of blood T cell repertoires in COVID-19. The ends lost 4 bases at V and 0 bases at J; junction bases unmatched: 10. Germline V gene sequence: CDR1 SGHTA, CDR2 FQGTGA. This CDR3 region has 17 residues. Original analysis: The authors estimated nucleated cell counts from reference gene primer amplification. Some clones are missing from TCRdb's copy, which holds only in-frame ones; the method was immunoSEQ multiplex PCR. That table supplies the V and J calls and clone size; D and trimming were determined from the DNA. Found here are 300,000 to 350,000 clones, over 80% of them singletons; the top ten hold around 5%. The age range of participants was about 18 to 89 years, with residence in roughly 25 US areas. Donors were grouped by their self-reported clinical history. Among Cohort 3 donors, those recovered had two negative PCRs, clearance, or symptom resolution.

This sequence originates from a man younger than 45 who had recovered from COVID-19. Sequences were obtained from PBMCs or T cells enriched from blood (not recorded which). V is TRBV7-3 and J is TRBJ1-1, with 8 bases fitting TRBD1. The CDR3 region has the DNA TGTGCCAGCAGCTCGCCCAACGGACAGGGCTTGAACACTGAAGCTTTCTTT. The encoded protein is CASSSPNGQGLNTEAFF.